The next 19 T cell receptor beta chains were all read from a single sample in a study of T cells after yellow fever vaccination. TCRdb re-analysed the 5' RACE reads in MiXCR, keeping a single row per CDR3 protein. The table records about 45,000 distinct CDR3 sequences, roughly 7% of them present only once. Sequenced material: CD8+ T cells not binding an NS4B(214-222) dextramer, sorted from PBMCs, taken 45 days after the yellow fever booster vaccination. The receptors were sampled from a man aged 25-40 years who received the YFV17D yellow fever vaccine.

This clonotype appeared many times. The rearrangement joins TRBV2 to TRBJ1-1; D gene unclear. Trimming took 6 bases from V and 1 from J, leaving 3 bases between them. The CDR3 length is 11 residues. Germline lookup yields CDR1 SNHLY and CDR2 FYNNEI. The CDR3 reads CASSPNTEAFF. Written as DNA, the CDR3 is TGTGCCAGCAGCCCGAACACTGAAGCTTTCTTT.

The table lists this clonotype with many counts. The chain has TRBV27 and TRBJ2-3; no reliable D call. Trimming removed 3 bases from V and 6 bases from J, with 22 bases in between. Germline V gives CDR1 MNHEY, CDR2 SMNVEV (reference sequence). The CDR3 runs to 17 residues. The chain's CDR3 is CASSFLGPTSPLDTQYF. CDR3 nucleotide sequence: TGTGCCAGCAGTTTCCTCGGGCCAACTTCACCATTGGATACGCAGTATTTT.

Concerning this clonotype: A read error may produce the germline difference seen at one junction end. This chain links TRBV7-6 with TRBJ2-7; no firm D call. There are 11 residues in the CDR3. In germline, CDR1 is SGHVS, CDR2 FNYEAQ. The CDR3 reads CAISLGYEQYF. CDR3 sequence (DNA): TGTGCCATCAGCTTAGGCTACGAGCAGTACTTC. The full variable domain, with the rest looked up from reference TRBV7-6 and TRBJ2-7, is GAGVSQSPRYKVTKRGQDVALRCDPISGHVSLYWYRQALGQGPEFLTYFNYEAQQDKSGLPNDRFSAERPEGSISTLTIQRTEQRDSAMYRCAISLGYEQYFGPGTRLTVT.

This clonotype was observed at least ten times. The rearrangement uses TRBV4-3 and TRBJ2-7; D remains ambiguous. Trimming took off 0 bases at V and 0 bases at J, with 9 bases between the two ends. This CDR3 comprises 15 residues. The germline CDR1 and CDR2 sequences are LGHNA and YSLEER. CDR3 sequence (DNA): TGCGCCAGCAGCCAAGAGGCCGGCCTCTCCTACGAGCAGTACTTC. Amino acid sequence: CASSQEAGLSYEQYF.

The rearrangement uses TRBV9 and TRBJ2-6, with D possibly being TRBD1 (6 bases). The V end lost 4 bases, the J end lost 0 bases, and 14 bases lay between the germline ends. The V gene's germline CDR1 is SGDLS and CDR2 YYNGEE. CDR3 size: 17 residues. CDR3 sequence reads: CASSTTGTTSGANVLTF. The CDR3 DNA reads TGTGCCAGCAGCACCACCGGGACAACCTCTGGGGCCAACGTCCTGACTTTC.

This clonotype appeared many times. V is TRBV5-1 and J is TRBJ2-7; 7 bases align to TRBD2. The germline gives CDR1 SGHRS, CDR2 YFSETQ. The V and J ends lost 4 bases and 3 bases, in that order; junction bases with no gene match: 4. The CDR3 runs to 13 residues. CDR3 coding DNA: TGCGCCAGCAGCCCTAGCGGACTCTACGAGCAGTACTTC. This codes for CASSPSGLYEQYF.

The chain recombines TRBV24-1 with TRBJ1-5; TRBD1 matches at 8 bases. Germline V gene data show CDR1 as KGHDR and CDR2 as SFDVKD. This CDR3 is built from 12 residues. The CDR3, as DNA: TGTGATTCGGACAGGGGCAATCAGCCCCAGCATTTT. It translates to CDSDRGNQPQHF.

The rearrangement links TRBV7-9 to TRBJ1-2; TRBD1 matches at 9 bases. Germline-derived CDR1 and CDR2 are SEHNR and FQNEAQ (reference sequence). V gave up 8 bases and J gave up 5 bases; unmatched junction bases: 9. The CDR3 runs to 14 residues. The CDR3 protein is CASWGQGGGYGYTF. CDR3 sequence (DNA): TGTGCCAGCTGGGGACAGGGTGGAGGTTATGGCTACACCTTC.

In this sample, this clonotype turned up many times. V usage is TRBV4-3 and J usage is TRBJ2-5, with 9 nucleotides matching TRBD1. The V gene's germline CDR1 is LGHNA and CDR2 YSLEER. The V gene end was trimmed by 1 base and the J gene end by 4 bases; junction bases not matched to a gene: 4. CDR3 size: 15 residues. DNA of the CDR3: TGCGCCAGCAGCCAAGGGACAGGGGAGTCAGAGACCCAGTACTTC. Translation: CASSQGTGESETQYF.

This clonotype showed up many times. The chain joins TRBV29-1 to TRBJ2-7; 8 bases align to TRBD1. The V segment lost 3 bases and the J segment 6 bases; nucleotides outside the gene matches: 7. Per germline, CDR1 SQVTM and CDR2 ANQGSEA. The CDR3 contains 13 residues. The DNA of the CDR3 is TGCAGCGTTGAGTATGGGACAGGTTTCGAGCAGTACTTC. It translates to CSVEYGTGFEQYF.

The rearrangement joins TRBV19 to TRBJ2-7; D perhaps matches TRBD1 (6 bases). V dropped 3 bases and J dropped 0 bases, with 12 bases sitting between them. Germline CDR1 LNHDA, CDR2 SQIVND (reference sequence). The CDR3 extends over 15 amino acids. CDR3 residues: CASSMDSRSSYEQYF. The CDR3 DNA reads TGTGCCAGTAGTATGGACAGCAGGAGCTCCTACGAGCAGTACTTC.

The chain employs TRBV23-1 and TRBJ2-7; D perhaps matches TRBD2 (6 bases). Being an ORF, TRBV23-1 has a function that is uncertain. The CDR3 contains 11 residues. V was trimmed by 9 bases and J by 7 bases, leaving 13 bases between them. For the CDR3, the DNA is TGCGCCAGACTACCTGGGGGGGAGCAGTACTTC. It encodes CARLPGGEQYF.

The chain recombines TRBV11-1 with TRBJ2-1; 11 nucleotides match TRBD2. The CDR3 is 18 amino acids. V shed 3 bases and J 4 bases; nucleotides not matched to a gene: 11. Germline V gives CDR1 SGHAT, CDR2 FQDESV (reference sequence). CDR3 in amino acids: CASSFRPLGLAEYNEQFF. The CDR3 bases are TGTGCCAGCAGCTTTCGGCCTTTGGGACTAGCGGAGTACAATGAGCAGTTCTTC.

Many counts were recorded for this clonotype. Here the CDR3 reads CASAEPGRGLYNEQFF. For the CDR3, the DNA is TGTGCCAGCGCTGAGCCGGGACGAGGGCTATACAATGAGCAGTTCTTC. The chain employs TRBV2 and TRBJ2-1; tentatively, D is TRBD1 or TRBD2 (5 bases each). Germline CDR1 and CDR2: SNHLY and FYNNEI. V was pared by 8 bases and J by 4 bases, with 21 bases between. This CDR3 contains 16 residues.

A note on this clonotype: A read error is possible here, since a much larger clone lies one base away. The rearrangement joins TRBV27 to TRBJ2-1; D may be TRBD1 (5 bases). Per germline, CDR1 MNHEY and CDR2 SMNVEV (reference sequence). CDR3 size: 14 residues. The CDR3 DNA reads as TGTGCCAACAGTTCCTGGACAAAATACAATGAGCAGTTCTTC. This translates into CANSSWTKYNEQFF.

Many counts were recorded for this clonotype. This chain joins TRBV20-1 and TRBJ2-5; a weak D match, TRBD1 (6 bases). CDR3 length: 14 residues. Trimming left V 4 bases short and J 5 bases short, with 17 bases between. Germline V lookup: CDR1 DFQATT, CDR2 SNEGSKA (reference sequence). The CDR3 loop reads CSAIPTGWGETQYF. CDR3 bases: TGCAGTGCTATCCCGACAGGCTGGGGGGAGACCCAGTACTTC.

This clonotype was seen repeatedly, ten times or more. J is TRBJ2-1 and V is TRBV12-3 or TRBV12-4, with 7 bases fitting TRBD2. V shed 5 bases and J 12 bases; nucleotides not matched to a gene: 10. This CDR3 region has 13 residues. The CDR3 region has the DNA TGTGCCAGCAGTCCGGGGGGAGGGTGGGGGCAGTTCTTC. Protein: CASSPGGGWGQFF.

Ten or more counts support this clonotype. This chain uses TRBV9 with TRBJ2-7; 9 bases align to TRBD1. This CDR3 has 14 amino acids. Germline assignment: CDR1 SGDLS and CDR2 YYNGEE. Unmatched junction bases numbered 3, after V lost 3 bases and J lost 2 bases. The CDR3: CASSAGTGTYEQYF. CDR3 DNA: TGTGCCAGCAGCGCCGGGACAGGGACCTACGAGCAGTACTTC.

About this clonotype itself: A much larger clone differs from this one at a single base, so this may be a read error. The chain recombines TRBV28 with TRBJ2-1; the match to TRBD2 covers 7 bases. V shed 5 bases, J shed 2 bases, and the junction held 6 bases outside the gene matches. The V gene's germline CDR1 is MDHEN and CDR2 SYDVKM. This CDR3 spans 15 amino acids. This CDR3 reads CASSVPSGPYNEQFF. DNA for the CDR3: TGTGCCAGCAGTGTGCCTAGCGGCCCCTACAATGAGCAGTTCTTC.